Listed here are 12 T cell receptor beta chains from one sample, sequenced in a study of blood T cell repertoires in COVID-19. Data came from immunoSEQ multiplex PCR; TCRdb stores just in-frame clones and leaves some out. The sample has 250,000 or so clones; about 80% are singletons. The sequenced sample was peripheral blood. The receptors were gathered from a man aged 30-40 years who had recovered from COVID-19.

This clone showed up just once. V and J are TRBV19 and TRBJ1-1; unclear D gene. Trimming removed 5 bases from V and 3 bases from J, with 4 bases in between. The CDR3 is made up of 11 amino acids. Germline lookup yields CDR1 LNHDA and CDR2 SQIVND (reference sequence). The CDR3 is CASSEDTEAFF. CDR3 nucleotides: TGTGCCAGTAGTGAGGACACTGAAGCTTTCTTT.

The genes are TRBV28 and TRBJ2-3; D is uncertain. The CDR3 loop spans 14 amino acids. Looked up from germline, CDR1 is MDHEN and CDR2 is SYDVKM. The V end was cut by 5 bases, the J end by 0 bases, with 9 bases between. CDR3 bases: TGTGCCAGCAGTCAACAAATAAGCACAGATACGCAGTATTTT. Translation gives CASSQQISTDTQYF.

The CDR3 loop reads CASSQVWVASGQGKKLFF. The DNA of the CDR3 is TGTGCCAGCAGCCAAGTCTGGGTTGCTTCGGGACAGGGAAAAAAACTGTTTTTT. This chain connects TRBV4-2 to TRBJ1-4, with 9 nucleotides matching TRBD1. After removal of 1 base from V and 9 bases from J, the junction contained 15 bases not matched to a gene. This CDR3 region has 18 residues. The germline CDR1 and CDR2 sequences are LGHNA and YNFKEQ.

The chain carries TRBV7-9 and TRBJ1-1; 8 positions agree with TRBD1. V trimming: 6 bases; J trimming: 5 bases; junction bases outside the gene matches: 11. Per the germline V gene, CDR1 is SEHNR and CDR2 is FQNEAQ (reference sequence). CDR3 length: 15 residues. The CDR3 here is CASSQGQGAWTEAFF. The DNA for the CDR3 is TGTGCCAGCAGTCAGGGGCAGGGGGCTTGGACTGAAGCTTTCTTT. Supplemented by reference TRBV7-9 and TRBJ1-1, the full variable domain reads DTGVSQNPRHKITKRGQNVTFRCDPISEHNRLYWYRQTLGQGPEFLTYFQNEAQLEKSRLLSDRFSAERPKGSFSTLEIQRTEQGDSAMYLCASSQGQGAWTEAFFGQGTRLTVV.

The V and J genes are TRBV12-5 and TRBJ2-7, with D possibly TRBD2 on 6 matching bases. Germline loops: CDR1 LGHNT, CDR2 FRNRAP. V lost 0 bases and J 3 bases, leaving 24 bases between the germline ends. The CDR3 loop spans 19 amino acids. The CDR3 DNA sequence: TGTGCTAGTGGTTTGGTACTAGGAGAGGGCGGGGACTTTTACTACGAGCAGTACTTC. The encoded protein is CASGLVLGEGGDFYYEQYF.

This clone is a singleton in its sample. V is TRBV7-3 and J is TRBJ2-5; 12 positions match TRBD2. This CDR3 has 15 amino acids. Per germline, CDR1 SGHTA and CDR2 FQGTGA. After removal of 5 bases from V and 6 bases from J, the junction contained 7 bases not matched to a gene. The DNA for the CDR3 is TGTGCCAGCAGCCCGTCTAGCGGGGGGGCAAAGACCCAGTACTTC. This translates into CASSPSSGGAKTQYF.

The chain has TRBV5-1 and TRBJ2-5; TRBD1 matches at 7 bases. The ends lost 4 bases at V and 3 bases at J; junction bases unmatched: 9. The CDR3 spans 15 residues. Germline-derived CDR1 and CDR2 are SGHRS and YFSETQ. CDR3 sequence reads: CASSKAPGTEETQYF. The CDR3 DNA reads as TGCGCCAGCAGCAAGGCACCCGGGACAGAAGAGACCCAGTACTTC. Variable domain in full (rest from reference TRBV5-1 and TRBJ2-5): KAGVTQTPRYLIKTRGQQVTLSCSPISGHRSVSWYQQTPGQGLQFLFEYFSETQRNKGNFPGRFSGRQFSNSRSEMNVSTLELGDSALYLCASSKAPGTEETQYFGPGTRLLVL.

The chain recombines TRBV15 with TRBJ2-3, with 9 bases matching TRBD2. The germline gives CDR1 LNHNV, CDR2 YYDKDF (reference sequence). This CDR3 is built from 15 residues. V lost 5 bases and J lost 8; bases outside the gene matches: 11. CDR3 region: CATSPHSGGSSTQYF. The CDR3, as DNA: TGTGCCACCAGCCCCCATAGCGGGGGTTCCTCTACGCAGTATTTT.

CDR3 amino acids: CASTVKGEGANSPLHF. CDR3 coding DNA: TGTGCCAGCACCGTCAAAGGAGAGGGAGCTAATTCACCCCTCCACTTT. The J gene is TRBJ1-6, the V gene TRBV6-4, with no clear D. The V gene lost 7 bases and the J gene lost 6 bases, with 19 bases spanning the gap. CDR3 length: 16 amino acids. Per germline, CDR1 MRHNA and CDR2 SNTAGT.

The V call is TRBV19, the J call TRBJ2-6; possible D gene TRBD2, 5 bases. Trimming removed 6 bases at V and 0 bases at J, with 18 bases between. The CDR3 is 18 residues long. Germline V gene data show CDR1 as LNHDA and CDR2 as SQIVND (reference sequence). As DNA, the CDR3 is TGTGCCAGTAGAAAGGAGGACGGATTAGCCTCTGGGGCCAACGTCCTGACTTTC. It specifies CASRKEDGLASGANVLTF.

This clone was counted once. For the CDR3, the DNA is TGTGCCAGCAGTGCCCCTTCGGGGACAGGGTCGTACGAGCAGTACTTC. Translated: CASSAPSGTGSYEQYF. The rearrangement uses TRBV6-4 and TRBJ2-7; TRBD1 agrees at 9 bases. The ends lost 4 bases at V and 4 bases at J; junction bases unmatched: 11. The CDR3 covers 16 residues. Looked up from germline, CDR1 is MRHNA and CDR2 is SNTAGT.

Details on this clone: The germline gene is not matched at one end of the junction; a read error may be the cause. The V and J genes are TRBV10-2 and TRBJ2-1, with D perhaps TRBD2 (6 bases). The CDR3 extends over 12 amino acids. Germline lookup yields CDR1 WSHSY and CDR2 SAAADI. Here the CDR3 DNA reads TGCGCGAGCAGGGACTTGGACAATGAGCAGTTCTTC. Translated, it gives CASRDLDNEQFF.